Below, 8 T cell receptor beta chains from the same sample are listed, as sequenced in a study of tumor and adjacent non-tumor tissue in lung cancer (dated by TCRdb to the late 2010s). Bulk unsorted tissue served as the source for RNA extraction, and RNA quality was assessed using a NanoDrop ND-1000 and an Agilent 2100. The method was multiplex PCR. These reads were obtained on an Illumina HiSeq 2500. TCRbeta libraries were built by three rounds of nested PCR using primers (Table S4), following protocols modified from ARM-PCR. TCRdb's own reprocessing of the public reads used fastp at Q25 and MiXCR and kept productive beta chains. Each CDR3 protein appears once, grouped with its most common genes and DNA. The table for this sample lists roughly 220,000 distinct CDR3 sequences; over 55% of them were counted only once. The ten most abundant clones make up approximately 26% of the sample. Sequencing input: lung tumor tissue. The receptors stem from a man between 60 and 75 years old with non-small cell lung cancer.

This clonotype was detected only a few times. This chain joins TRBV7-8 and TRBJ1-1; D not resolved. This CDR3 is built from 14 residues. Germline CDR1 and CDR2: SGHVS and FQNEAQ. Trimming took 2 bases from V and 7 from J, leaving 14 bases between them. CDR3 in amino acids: CASSLYLSPIEAFF. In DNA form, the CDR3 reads TGTGCCAGCAGCTTATACCTTTCGCCAATTGAAGCTTTCTTT.

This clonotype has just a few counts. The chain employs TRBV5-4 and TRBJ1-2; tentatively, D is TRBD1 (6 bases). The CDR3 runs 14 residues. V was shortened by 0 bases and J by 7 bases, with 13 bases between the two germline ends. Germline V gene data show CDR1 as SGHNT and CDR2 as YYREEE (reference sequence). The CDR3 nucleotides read TGTGCCAGCAGCTTGGATCAGGGGATTCTTGGCTACACCTTC. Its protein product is CASSLDQGILGYTF.

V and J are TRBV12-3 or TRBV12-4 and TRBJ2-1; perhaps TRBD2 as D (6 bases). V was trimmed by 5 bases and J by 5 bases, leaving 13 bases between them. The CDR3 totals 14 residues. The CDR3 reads CASSIISGHNEQFF. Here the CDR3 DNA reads TGTGCCAGCAGTATCATTAGCGGCCACAATGAGCAGTTCTTC.

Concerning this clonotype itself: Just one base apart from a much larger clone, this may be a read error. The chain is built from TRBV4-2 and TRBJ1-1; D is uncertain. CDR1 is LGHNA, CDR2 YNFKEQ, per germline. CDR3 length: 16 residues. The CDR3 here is CASSQEIVGKNTGAFF. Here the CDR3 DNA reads TGTGCCAGCAGCCAAGAGATAGTGGGCAAGAACACTGGAGCTTTCTTT.

The CDR3 spells CSARERLIQETQYF. Written as DNA, the CDR3 is TGCAGTGCTAGAGAAAGATTGATTCAAGAGACCCAGTACTTC. The J gene is TRBJ2-5, the V gene TRBV20-1; D gene uncertain. Trimming took 0 bases from V and 2 from J, leaving 10 bases between them. The CDR3 has 14 amino acids. Per the germline V gene, CDR1 is DFQATT and CDR2 is SNEGSKA (reference sequence).

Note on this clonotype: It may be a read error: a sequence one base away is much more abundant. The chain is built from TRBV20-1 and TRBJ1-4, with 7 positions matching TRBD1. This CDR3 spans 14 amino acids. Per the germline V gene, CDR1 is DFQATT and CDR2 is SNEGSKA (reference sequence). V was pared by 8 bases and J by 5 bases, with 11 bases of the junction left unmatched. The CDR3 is CSPGQVPRNEKLFF. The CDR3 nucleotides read TGCAGTCCTGGACAGGTCCCACGGAATGAAAAACTGTTTTTT.

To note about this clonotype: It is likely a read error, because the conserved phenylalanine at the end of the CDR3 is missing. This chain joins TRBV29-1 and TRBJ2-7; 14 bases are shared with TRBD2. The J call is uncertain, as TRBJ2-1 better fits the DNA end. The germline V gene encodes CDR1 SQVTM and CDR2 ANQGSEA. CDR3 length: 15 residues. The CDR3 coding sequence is TGCAGCGTCAACGGACTAGCGGGAGGCAATTACGAGCAGTTCATC. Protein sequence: CSVNGLAGGNYEQFI.

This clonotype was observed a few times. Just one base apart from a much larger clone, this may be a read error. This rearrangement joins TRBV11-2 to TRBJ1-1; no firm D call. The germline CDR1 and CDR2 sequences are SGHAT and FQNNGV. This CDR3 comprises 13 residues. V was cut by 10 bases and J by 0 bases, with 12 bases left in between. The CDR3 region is CATSSTLNTEAFF. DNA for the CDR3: TGTGCCACGAGTAGTACACTGAACACTGAAGCTTTCTTT.